Presented here are 2 T cell receptor beta chains from one specimen sequenced in a study of T cell changes during pregnancy in multiple sclerosis. Clones were read by immunoSEQ multiplex PCR, and TCRdb kept only the in-frame ones, dropping some. Among about 77,000 clones listed, roughly 91% were seen once. This sample comprised peripheral blood, obtained after pregnancy. The receptor source for this set is a female donor in good health, enrolled as a control in a pregnancy study.

This clone has more than one count but fewer than ten. The chain carries TRBV14 and TRBJ2-1, with TRBD2 matching over 13 bases. The CDR3 contains 15 residues. Germline V gives CDR1 SGHDN, CDR2 FVKESK. V lost 5 bases, J lost 7 bases, and 5 bases stayed unmatched. DNA of the CDR3: TGTGCCAGCAGCTCTCGGACTAGCGGGAGAAATGAGCAGTTCTTC. This encodes CASSSRTSGRNEQFF.

The chain uses TRBV7-2 and TRBJ2-6; 9 bases map to TRBD2. From germline, CDR1 is SGHTA and CDR2 FQGNSA. CDR3 length equals 18 residues. Trimming removed 5 bases from V and 0 bases from J; junction bases left unmatched: 8. CDR3 in amino acids: CASSRSGGMVSGANVLTF. CDR3 nucleotides: TGTGCCAGCAGCCGCAGCGGGGGGATGGTCTCTGGGGCCAACGTCCTGACTTTC. The whole variable domain, remainder taken from reference TRBV7-2 and TRBJ2-6, is GAGVSQSPSNKVTEKGKDVELRCDPISGHTALYWYRQSLGQGLEFLIYFQGNSAPDKSGLPSDRFSAERTGGSVSTLTIQRTQQEDSAVYLCASSRSGGMVSGANVLTFGAGSRLTVL.